A single sample gave rise to the 30 T cell receptor beta chains below, sequenced in a study of cytomegalovirus exposure and HLA in healthy donors. PCR was performed using 60 Vbeta and 13 Jbeta primers. Assay: immunoSEQ multiplex PCR; the TCRdb copy retains only in-frame clones and omits some. The sample yields 55,000 to 85,000 clones, 55% to 70% seen once. The sequenced sample was PBMCs. Receptor source: a woman aged 50 to 60 in good health and CMV-seronegative.

The V gene is TRBV4-1, the J gene TRBJ2-7; possible D gene TRBD1, 6 bases. The germline V and J ends were trimmed by 5 bases and 2 bases, with 16 bases remaining between them. The germline CDR1 and CDR2 sequences are MGHRA and YSYEKL. This CDR3 has 15 residues. CDR3 residues: CASSTGTEGPYEQYF. The CDR3 nucleotides read TGCGCCAGCAGCACAGGGACCGAGGGCCCCTACGAGCAGTACTTC.

The chain is built from TRBV5-6 and TRBJ2-5, with a tentative D call TRBD1 (6 bases). The CDR3 has 13 residues. CDR1 and CDR2 from the germline V gene are SGHDT and YYEEEE. The V end lost 5 bases, the J end lost 2 bases, and 10 bases lay between the germline ends. The CDR3 is CASSQGWQETQYF. The CDR3 DNA follows: TGTGCCAGCAGTCAGGGGTGGCAAGAGACCCAGTACTTC. The full variable domain, with the rest looked up from reference TRBV5-6 and TRBJ2-5, is DAGVTQSPTHLIKTRGQQVTLRCSPKSGHDTVSWYQQALGQGPQFIFQYYEEEERQRGNFPDRFSGHQFPNYSSELNVNALLLGDSALYLCASSQGWQETQYFGPGTRLLVL.

The chain couples TRBV28 to TRBJ2-7, with 10 bases fitting TRBD2. The germline V gene has CDR1 MDHEN and CDR2 SYDVKM. CDR3 length equals 15 residues. V shed 4 bases and J 0 bases; nucleotides not matched to a gene: 3. CDR3 residues: CASSSSSGSSYEQYF. The CDR3, as DNA: TGTGCCAGCAGTTCCTCTAGCGGGAGCTCCTACGAGCAGTACTTC.

This chain connects TRBV7-2 to TRBJ2-5; TRBD2 aligns across 11 bases. The CDR3 consists of 15 residues. V trimming: 8 bases; J trimming: 2 bases; junction bases outside the gene matches: 7. The germline V gene has CDR1 SGHTA and CDR2 FQGNSA. The CDR3 region has the DNA TGTGCCAGCGAAGAAGGGACTAGCGGTCAAGAGACCCAGTACTTC. Amino acids: CASEEGTSGQETQYF.

J is TRBJ2-1 and V is TRBV19, with TRBD2 as a possible D gene (5 bases). The germline gives CDR1 LNHDA, CDR2 SQIVND (reference sequence). The CDR3 has 14 amino acids. The V gene lost 3 bases and the J gene lost 5 bases, with 11 bases spanning the gap. This CDR3 reads CASSIWRQDNEQFF. CDR3 coding DNA: TGTGCCAGTAGTATTTGGAGGCAGGACAATGAGCAGTTCTTC.

This clone was found a few times. V usage is TRBV28 and J usage is TRBJ2-1; TRBD2 agrees at 12 bases. CDR1 is MDHEN and CDR2 is SYDVKM in the germline V gene. The V gene end was trimmed by 3 bases and the J gene end by 12 bases; junction bases not matched to a gene: 6. The CDR3 loop spans 14 amino acids. The CDR3 nucleotides read TGTGCCAGCAGTTTGGCTAGCGGGAGGGGGAGGCAGTTCTTC. Protein sequence: CASSLASGRGRQFF. Complete variable domain (other parts from reference TRBV28 and TRBJ2-1): DVKVTQSSRYLVKRTGEKVFLECVQDMDHENMFWYRQDPGLGLRLIYFSYDVKMKEKGDIPEGYSVSREKKERFSLILESASTNQTSMYLCASSLASGRGRQFFGPGTRLTVL.

V usage is TRBV7-9 and J usage is TRBJ2-7, with TRBD1 identical over 8 bases. The trim removed 5 bases at V and 6 bases at J, leaving 9 bases unmatched. The CDR3 totals 14 residues. CDR1 and CDR2 (germline): SEHNR, FQNEAQ (reference sequence). The CDR3 here is CASSRGQGVGEQYF. CDR3 nucleotide sequence: TGTGCCAGCAGCCGAGGACAGGGTGTGGGCGAGCAGTACTTC.

As concerns this clone: Mismatch with germline at one junction end may stem from a read error. V gene TRBV7-7 combines with J gene TRBJ2-7, with D possibly TRBD1 on 5 matching bases. This CDR3 is built from 15 residues. CDR1 is SSHAT, CDR2 FNYEAQ, per germline (reference sequence). In DNA form, the CDR3 reads TGTGCTAGCAGCCCCGGTGGGCAGGGCAACTACGAGCAGTACTTC. This gives the protein CASSPGGQGNYEQYF.

V usage is TRBV15 and J usage is TRBJ1-5; possibly TRBD1 for D (5 bases). The CDR3 is 13 amino acids. Germline V CDR1 and CDR2: LNHNV, YYDKDF (reference sequence). The V end lost 8 bases, the J end lost 2 bases, and 10 bases lay between the germline ends. In DNA, the CDR3 is TGTGCCACCGGAGGGGATCGCAATCAGCCCCAGCATTTT. This encodes CATGGDRNQPQHF.

The rearrangement joins TRBV6-5 to TRBJ1-2, with D maybe TRBD1 (6 bases). The germline V and J ends were trimmed by 6 bases and 3 bases, with 14 bases remaining between them. This CDR3 is 14 amino acids long. Germline loops: CDR1 MNHEY, CDR2 SVGAGI. CDR3 amino acids: CASRPPGQDYGYTF. CDR3 sequence (DNA): TGTGCCAGCAGGCCCCCGGGACAAGACTATGGCTACACCTTC.

The gene calls are TRBV4-3 and TRBJ2-7; 10 positions match TRBD2. Germline CDR1 LGHNA, CDR2 YSLEER. Unmatched junction bases numbered 4, after V lost 0 bases and J lost 5 bases. This CDR3 has 15 amino acids. The CDR3 is CASSQEAGGPNEQYF. CDR3 nucleotides: TGCGCCAGCAGCCAAGAAGCGGGAGGGCCAAACGAGCAGTACTTC.

The chain carries TRBV28 and TRBJ2-4; 12 nucleotides match TRBD2. Looked up from germline, CDR1 is MDHEN and CDR2 is SYDVKM. CDR3 length: 16 amino acids. V lost 5 bases to trimming and J lost 7 bases; unmatched junction nucleotides: 9. The chain's CDR3 is CASSPAGLAGGNIQYF. The CDR3 DNA sequence: TGTGCCAGCAGTCCCGCCGGTCTAGCGGGGGGGAACATTCAGTACTTC.

This chain links TRBV29-1 with TRBJ2-5; D gene uncertain. Per the germline V gene, CDR1 is SQVTM and CDR2 is ANQGSEA. V was trimmed by 7 bases and J by 4 bases, leaving 16 bases between them. This CDR3 comprises 13 residues. The chain's CDR3 is CSEATGVGETQYF. CDR3 nucleotides: TGCAGCGAAGCCACGGGTGTAGGAGAGACCCAGTACTTC.

The rearrangement links TRBV9 to TRBJ2-7; TRBD2 agrees at 8 bases. CDR1 SGDLS and CDR2 YYNGEE come from the germline V gene. With V trimmed by 3 bases and J by 2 bases, 10 bases remained unmatched. The CDR3 extends over 16 amino acids. DNA of the CDR3: TGTGCCAGCAGCGCGACAGGACTAGCAGCACCCTACGAGCAGTACTTC. Translated, it gives CASSATGLAAPYEQYF.

The CDR3 loop is CASSSFGEQFF. DNA for the CDR3: TGTGCCAGCAGCTCCTTCGGTGAGCAGTTCTTC. V usage is TRBV7-2 and J usage is TRBJ2-1, with unresolved D. V dropped 4 bases and J dropped 9 bases, with 7 bases sitting between them. Per the germline V gene, CDR1 is SGHTA and CDR2 is FQGNSA. The CDR3 sequence is 11 residues long. The variable domain in full, with the rest retrieved from reference TRBV7-2 and TRBJ2-1, is GAGVSQSPSNKVTEKGKDVELRCDPISGHTALYWYRQSLGQGLEFLIYFQGNSAPDKSGLPSDRFSAERTGGSVSTLTIQRTQQEDSAVYLCASSSFGEQFFGPGTRLTVL.

The chain combines TRBV18 with TRBJ2-1; tentatively, D is TRBD1 (6 bases). CDR1 is KGHSH, CDR2 LQKENI, per germline. This CDR3 comprises 16 residues. V lost 0 bases, J lost 2 bases, and 11 bases lay in between. This CDR3 is CASSPPRDKTYNEQFF. The CDR3 DNA is TGTGCCAGCTCACCACCCCGGGACAAGACCTACAATGAGCAGTTCTTC.

This clone was detected a few times. The chain recombines TRBV5-1 with TRBJ1-1; tentative D call: TRBD1 (6 bases). CDR3 length: 13 residues. The V gene lost 7 bases and the J gene lost 0 bases, with 10 bases spanning the gap. Germline V gives CDR1 SGHRS, CDR2 YFSETQ. The CDR3 nucleotides are TGCGCCAGCGCAGGACAGATGAACACTGAAGCTTTCTTT. It yields the protein CASAGQMNTEAFF.

The chain couples TRBV15 to TRBJ1-2; D is uncertain. The CDR3 is 15 amino acids. Deletions cut 0 bases from V and 0 bases from J, with 8 bases between. In germline, CDR1 is LNHNV, CDR2 YYDKDF (reference sequence). CDR3 amino acids: CATSRESGANYGYTF. Here the CDR3 DNA reads TGTGCCACCAGCAGAGAATCTGGAGCTAACTATGGCTACACCTTC.

The table lists this clone with a few counts. The chain recombines TRBV4-3 with TRBJ2-3; the D is unclear. The CDR3 has 14 residues. The V end lost 4 bases, the J end lost 2 bases, and 10 bases lay between the germline ends. The germline V gene has CDR1 LGHNA and CDR2 YSLEER. DNA of the CDR3: TGCGCCAGCAGCCCACACCAGGCCACAGATACGCAGTATTTT. Protein sequence: CASSPHQATDTQYF.

This chain joins TRBV4-3 and TRBJ2-7; tentative D call: TRBD2 (6 bases). The germline V gene encodes CDR1 LGHNA and CDR2 YSLEER. CDR3 length: 15 residues. Trimming removed 3 bases from V and 3 bases from J, with 15 bases in between. In nucleotides, the CDR3 is TGCGCCAGCAGCCAGACTAGATCGGCTGACTACGAGCAGTACTTC. It yields the protein CASSQTRSADYEQYF.

The rearrangement uses TRBV28 and TRBJ2-4, with TRBD1 as a possible D gene (7 bases). V dropped 6 bases and J dropped 9 bases, with 15 bases sitting between them. The CDR3 has 13 residues. From germline, CDR1 is MDHEN and CDR2 SYDVKM. CDR3 DNA sequence: TGTGCCAGCAGCGGAGGGGGCAGAGGCATTCAGTACTTC. This sequence encodes CASSGGGRGIQYF. Filled out from reference TRBV28 and TRBJ2-4, the complete variable domain reads DVKVTQSSRYLVKRTGEKVFLECVQDMDHENMFWYRQDPGLGLRLIYFSYDVKMKEKGDIPEGYSVSREKKERFSLILESASTNQTSMYLCASSGGGRGIQYFGAGTRLSVL.

A few counts support this clone. The chain carries TRBV28 and TRBJ2-7; 8 bases line up with TRBD1. The germline V gene encodes CDR1 MDHEN and CDR2 SYDVKM. V dropped 4 bases and J dropped 4; count of bases not matched to a gene: 6. This CDR3 has 14 residues. The CDR3 sequence is CASSSGQGVYEQYF. The CDR3 DNA reads as TGTGCCAGCAGTTCCGGACAGGGAGTGTACGAGCAGTACTTC.

The chain is built from TRBV10-3 and TRBJ2-1; 8 bases agree with TRBD2. The CDR3 covers 15 residues. J lost 5 bases, V lost 4 bases, and 7 bases had no gene match. The germline CDR1 and CDR2 sequences are ENHRY and SYGVKD. CDR3 DNA: TGTGCCATCAGTGCCAAGCGGGAGTTTAACAATGAGCAGTTCTTC. This translates into CAISAKREFNNEQFF.

The chain couples TRBV5-4 to TRBJ1-2; D remains unclear. CDR1 and CDR2 (germline): SGHNT, YYREEE (reference sequence). The V end was cut by 1 base, the J end by 3 bases, with 16 bases between. The CDR3 is made up of 16 amino acids. The CDR3 DNA reads as TGTGCCAGCAGCTTGAAGTCCGCGGCCCGGGACTATGGCTACACCTTC. It yields the protein CASSLKSAARDYGYTF.

This chain links TRBV27 with TRBJ1-5, with TRBD1 matching over 9 bases. The CDR3 length is 17 residues. The germline gives CDR1 MNHEY, CDR2 SMNVEV (reference sequence). The junction had 10 bases not matched to a gene; V was cut back by 7 bases and J by 0 bases. The CDR3 loop is CASTPRDRDLSNQPQHF. DNA of the CDR3: TGTGCCAGCACACCAAGGGACAGGGATCTTAGCAATCAGCCCCAGCATTTT.

V is TRBV28 and J is TRBJ1-3; 8 nucleotides match TRBD1. Trimming cost V 7 bases and J 7 bases; bases outside gene matches: 12. CDR1 is MDHEN, CDR2 SYDVKM, per germline. The CDR3 has 15 amino acids. This chain's CDR3 is CASIHPRTGMNTIYF. The CDR3 DNA reads as TGTGCCAGCATTCATCCGCGGACAGGGATGAACACCATATATTTT. Variable domain in full (rest from reference TRBV28 and TRBJ1-3): DVKVTQSSRYLVKRTGEKVFLECVQDMDHENMFWYRQDPGLGLRLIYFSYDVKMKEKGDIPEGYSVSREKKERFSLILESASTNQTSMYLCASIHPRTGMNTIYFGEGSWLTVV.

The gene calls are TRBV30 and TRBJ2-7, with 9 bases matching TRBD2. The CDR3 consists of 14 residues. Per germline, CDR1 GTSNPN and CDR2 SVGIG (reference sequence). Trimming removed 2 bases from V and 4 bases from J; junction bases left unmatched: 6. The CDR3, as DNA: TGTGCCTGGAGTCTAGCGGGAACCAGATACGAGCAGTACTTC. Translation gives CAWSLAGTRYEQYF.

This clone has just a few counts. The chain is built from TRBV4-3 and TRBJ2-1; 13 bases are a match to TRBD2. Per germline, CDR1 LGHNA and CDR2 YSLEER. The J segment lost 7 bases and the V segment lost 3 bases, leaving 0 bases of the junction unmatched. This CDR3 comprises 14 residues. Here the CDR3 reads CASSQGLAGNEQFF. The CDR3 DNA reads as TGCGCCAGCAGCCAGGGACTAGCGGGAAATGAGCAGTTCTTC.

The chain combines TRBV5-6 with TRBJ2-1, with 10 bases matching TRBD2. V lost 3 bases to trimming and J lost 7 bases; unmatched junction nucleotides: 7. Germline V gene data show CDR1 as SGHDT and CDR2 as YYEEEE. The CDR3 loop spans 15 amino acids. In nucleotides, the CDR3 is TGTGCCAGCAGCTCCCTAGCGGGAGAACTGAATGAGCAGTTCTTC. Its translation: CASSSLAGELNEQFF.

V is TRBV28 and J is TRBJ2-6, with D maybe TRBD2 (6 bases). The V end lost 11 bases, the J end lost 8 bases, and 16 bases lay between the germline ends. CDR3 length: 13 amino acids. The germline V gene encodes CDR1 MDHEN and CDR2 SYDVKM. CDR3 sequence reads: CALGGRETNVLTF. CDR3 nucleotide sequence: TGTGCCCTCGGGGGTAGAGAAACCAACGTCCTGACTTTC.